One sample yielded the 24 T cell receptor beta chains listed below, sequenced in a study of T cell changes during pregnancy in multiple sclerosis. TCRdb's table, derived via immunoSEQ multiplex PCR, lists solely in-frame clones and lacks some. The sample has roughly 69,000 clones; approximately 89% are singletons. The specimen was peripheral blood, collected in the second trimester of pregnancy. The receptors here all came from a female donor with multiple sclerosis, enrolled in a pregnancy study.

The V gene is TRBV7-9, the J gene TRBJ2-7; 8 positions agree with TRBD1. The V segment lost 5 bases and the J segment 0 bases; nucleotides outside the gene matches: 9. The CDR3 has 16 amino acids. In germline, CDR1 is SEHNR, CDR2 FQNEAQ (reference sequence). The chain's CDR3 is CASSRQGSGSSYEQYF. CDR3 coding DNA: TGTGCCAGCAGCAGACAGGGGTCCGGGAGCTCCTACGAGCAGTACTTC.

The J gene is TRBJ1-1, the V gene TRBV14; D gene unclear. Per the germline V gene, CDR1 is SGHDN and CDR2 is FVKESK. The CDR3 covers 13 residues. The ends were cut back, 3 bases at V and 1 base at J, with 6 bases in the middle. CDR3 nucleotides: TGTGCCAGCAGCCACTTATCGAACACTGAAGCTTTCTTT. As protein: CASSHLSNTEAFF.

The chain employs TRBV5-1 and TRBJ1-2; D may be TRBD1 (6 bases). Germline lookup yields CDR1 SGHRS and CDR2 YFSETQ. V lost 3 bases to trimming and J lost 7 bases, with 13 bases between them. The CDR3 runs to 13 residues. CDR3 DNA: TGCGCCAGCAGCTCTGAGGGGGTAGGTGGCTACACCTTC. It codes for CASSSEGVGGYTF.

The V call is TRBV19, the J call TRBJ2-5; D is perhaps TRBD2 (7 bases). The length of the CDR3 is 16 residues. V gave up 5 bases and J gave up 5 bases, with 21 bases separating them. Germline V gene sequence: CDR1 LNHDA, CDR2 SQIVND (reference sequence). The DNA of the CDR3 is TGTGCCAGTAGTCCCCTCCTTTCTGGGGGGGCGGAGACCCAGTACTTC. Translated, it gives CASSPLLSGGAETQYF.

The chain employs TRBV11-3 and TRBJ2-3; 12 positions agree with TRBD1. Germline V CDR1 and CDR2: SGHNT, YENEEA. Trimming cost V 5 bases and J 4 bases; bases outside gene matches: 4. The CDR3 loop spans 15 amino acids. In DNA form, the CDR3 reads TGTGCCAGCAGCCCGGGACAGGGGGCCCCAGATACGCAGTATTTT. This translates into CASSPGQGAPDTQYF.

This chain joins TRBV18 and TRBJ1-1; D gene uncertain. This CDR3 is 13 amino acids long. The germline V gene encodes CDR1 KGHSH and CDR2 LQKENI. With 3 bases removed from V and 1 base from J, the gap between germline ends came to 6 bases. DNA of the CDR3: TGTGCCAGCTCACCGTCAGGGAACACTGAAGCTTTCTTT. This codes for CASSPSGNTEAFF.

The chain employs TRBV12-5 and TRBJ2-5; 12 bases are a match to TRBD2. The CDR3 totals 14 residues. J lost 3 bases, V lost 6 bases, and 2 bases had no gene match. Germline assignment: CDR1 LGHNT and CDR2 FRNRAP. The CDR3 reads CASGRTSGEETQYF. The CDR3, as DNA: TGTGCTAGTGGCCGGACTAGCGGGGAAGAGACCCAGTACTTC.

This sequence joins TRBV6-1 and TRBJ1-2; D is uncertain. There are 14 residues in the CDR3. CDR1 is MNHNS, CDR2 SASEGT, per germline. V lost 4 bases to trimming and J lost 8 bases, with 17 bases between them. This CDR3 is CASSGGEFVGGYTF. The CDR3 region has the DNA TGTGCCAGCAGTGGGGGAGAGTTTGTAGGGGGCTACACCTTC.

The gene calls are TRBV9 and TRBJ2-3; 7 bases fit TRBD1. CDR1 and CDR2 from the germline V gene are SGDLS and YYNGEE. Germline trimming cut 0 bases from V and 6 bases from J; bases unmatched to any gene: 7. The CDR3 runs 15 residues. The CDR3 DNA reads TGTGCCAGCAGCGTAGTAGGGGGCTCAGGGGATACGCAGTATTTT. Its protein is CASSVVGGSGDTQYF.

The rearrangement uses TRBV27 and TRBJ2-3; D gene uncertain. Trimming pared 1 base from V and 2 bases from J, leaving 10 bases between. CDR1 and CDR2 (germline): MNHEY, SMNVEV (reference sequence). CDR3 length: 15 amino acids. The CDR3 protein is CASSLLSLYTDTQYF. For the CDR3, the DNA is TGTGCCAGCAGTTTATTGAGTCTTTACACAGATACGCAGTATTTT.

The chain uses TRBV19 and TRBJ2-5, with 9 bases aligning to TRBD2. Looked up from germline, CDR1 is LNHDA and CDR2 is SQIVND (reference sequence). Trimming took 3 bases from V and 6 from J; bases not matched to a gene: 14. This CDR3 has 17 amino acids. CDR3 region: CASSIVHAGGPEQTQYF. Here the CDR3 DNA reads TGTGCCAGTAGTATCGTTCATGCGGGAGGGCCGGAACAGACCCAGTACTTC.

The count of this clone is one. The DNA for the CDR3 is TGTGCCAGCTCATCAGACAGGGGATATGGCTACACCTTC. This codes for CASSSDRGYGYTF. The chain employs TRBV18 and TRBJ1-2, with 8 bases lining up with TRBD1. With V trimmed by 5 bases and J by 5 bases, 4 bases remained unmatched. This CDR3 is 13 amino acids long. Germline CDR1 and CDR2: KGHSH and LQKENI.

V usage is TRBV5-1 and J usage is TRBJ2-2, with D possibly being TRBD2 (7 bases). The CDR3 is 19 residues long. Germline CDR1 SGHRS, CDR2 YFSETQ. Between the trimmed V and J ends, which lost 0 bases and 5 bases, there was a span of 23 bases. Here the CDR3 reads CASSLEGSGGYQGTGELFF. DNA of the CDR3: TGCGCCAGCAGCTTGGAGGGGTCGGGAGGCTACCAGGGGACCGGGGAGCTGTTTTTT.

CDR3 sequence reads: CASSQDRTGGTDTQYF. The CDR3 bases are TGCGCCAGCAGCCAAGATCGGACAGGGGGCACAGATACGCAGTATTTT. V is TRBV4-1 and J is TRBJ2-3; TRBD1 matches 9 bases. The CDR3 totals 16 residues. V shed 0 bases and J 1 base; nucleotides not matched to a gene: 2. The germline V gene has CDR1 MGHRA and CDR2 YSYEKL.

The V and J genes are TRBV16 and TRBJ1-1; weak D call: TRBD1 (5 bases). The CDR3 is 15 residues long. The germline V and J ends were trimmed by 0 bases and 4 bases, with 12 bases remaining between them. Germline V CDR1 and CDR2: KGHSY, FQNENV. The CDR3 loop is CASSQSSGGSTEAFF. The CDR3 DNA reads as TGTGCCAGCAGCCAATCCTCCGGGGGGAGCACTGAAGCTTTCTTT.

This chain's CDR3 is CSVDGSTGEDTQYF. CDR3 nucleotide sequence: TGCAGCGTTGATGGGTCTACAGGGGAAGATACGCAGTATTTT. The chain has TRBV29-1 and TRBJ2-3; 7 bases fit TRBD1. The CDR3 sequence is 14 residues long. V shed 3 bases and J 5 bases; nucleotides not matched to a gene: 8. Germline CDR1 is SQVTM and CDR2 is ANQGSEA.

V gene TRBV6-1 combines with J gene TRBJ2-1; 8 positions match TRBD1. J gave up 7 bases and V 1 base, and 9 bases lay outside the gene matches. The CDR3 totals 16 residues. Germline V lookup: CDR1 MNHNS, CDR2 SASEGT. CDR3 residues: CASSEERTGLRNEQFF. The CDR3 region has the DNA TGTGCCAGCAGTGAAGAAAGGACAGGGTTGAGGAATGAGCAGTTCTTC.

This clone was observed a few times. CDR3 residues: CASSPGQNTEAFF. For the CDR3, the DNA is TGTGCCAGCAGCCCGGGACAGAACACTGAAGCTTTCTTT. V and J are TRBV6-6 and TRBJ1-1; D might be TRBD1 (6 bases). Trimming shortened V by 6 bases and J by 1 base, and 9 bases separated the two germline ends. There are 13 residues in the CDR3. From germline, CDR1 is MNHNY and CDR2 SVGAGI (reference sequence).

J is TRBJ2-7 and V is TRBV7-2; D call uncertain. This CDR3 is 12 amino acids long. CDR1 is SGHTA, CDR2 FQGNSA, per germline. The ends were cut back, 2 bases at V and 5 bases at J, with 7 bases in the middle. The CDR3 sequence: CASSLPADEQYF. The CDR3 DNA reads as TGTGCCAGCAGCTTACCCGCGGACGAGCAGTACTTC.

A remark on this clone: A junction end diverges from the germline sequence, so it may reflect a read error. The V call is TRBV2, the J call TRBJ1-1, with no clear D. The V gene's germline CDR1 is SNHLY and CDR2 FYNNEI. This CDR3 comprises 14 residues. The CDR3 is CASREAAMNTEAFF. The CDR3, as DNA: TGTGCCAGCAGGGAAGCGGCCATGAACACTGAAGCTTTCTTT. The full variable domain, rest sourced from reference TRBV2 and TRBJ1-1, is EPEVTQTPSHQVTQMGQEVILRCVPISNHLYFYWYRQILGQKVEFLVSFYNNEISEKSEIFDDQFSVERPDGSNFTLKIRSTKLEDSAMYFCASREAAMNTEAFFGQGTRLTVV.

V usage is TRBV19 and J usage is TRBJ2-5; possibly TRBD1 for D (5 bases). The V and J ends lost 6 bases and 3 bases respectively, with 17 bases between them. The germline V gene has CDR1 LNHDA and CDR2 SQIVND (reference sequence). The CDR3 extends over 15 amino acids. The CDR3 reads CASRGVTARKETQYF. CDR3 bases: TGTGCCAGTAGGGGCGTGACAGCTAGAAAAGAGACCCAGTACTTC.

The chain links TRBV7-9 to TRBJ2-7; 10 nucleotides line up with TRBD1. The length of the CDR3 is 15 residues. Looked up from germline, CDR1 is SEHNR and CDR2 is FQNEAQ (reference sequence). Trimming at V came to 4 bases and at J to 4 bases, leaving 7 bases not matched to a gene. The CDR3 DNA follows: TGTGCCAGCAGCTCGGCCGGGACAGGGGTTTACGAGCAGTACTTC. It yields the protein CASSSAGTGVYEQYF.

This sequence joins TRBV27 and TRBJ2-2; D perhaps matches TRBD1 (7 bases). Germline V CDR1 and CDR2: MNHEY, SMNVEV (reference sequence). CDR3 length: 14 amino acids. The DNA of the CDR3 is TGTGTCACGCGGCAGGCAGGGGGGACCGGGGAGCTGTTTTTT. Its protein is CVTRQAGGTGELFF.

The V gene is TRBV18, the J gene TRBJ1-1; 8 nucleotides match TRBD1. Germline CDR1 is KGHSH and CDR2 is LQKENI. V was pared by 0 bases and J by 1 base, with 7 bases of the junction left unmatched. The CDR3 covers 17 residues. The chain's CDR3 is CASSPPSLGQGNTEAFF. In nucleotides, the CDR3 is TGTGCCAGCTCACCACCATCTTTAGGACAGGGGAACACTGAAGCTTTCTTT.